Described below is a single T cell receptor beta chain sequence and its context. Data came from immunoSEQ multiplex PCR; TCRdb stores just in-frame clones and leaves some out. The sample carries some 70,000 clones, 83% recorded once. This record belongs to a study of blood T cell repertoires in COVID-19. Whole-study context: The cDNA or gDNA used as material had been derived from T cells, B-cell-depleted T cells, or PBMCs.

The V gene's germline CDR1 is LNHNV and CDR2 YYDKDF (reference sequence). This CDR3 region has 13 residues. Trimming pared 6 bases from V and 4 bases from J, leaving 10 bases between. The TCR sequence derives from a man older than 75 with acute or convalescent COVID-19. The sequenced material came from peripheral blood. The genes are TRBV15 and TRBJ1-5; no definite D call. The CDR3 coding sequence is TGTGCCACCAGTCTGCAGATTAATCAGCCCCAGCATTTT. Protein product: CATSLQINQPQHF. The full variable domain, completed using reference TRBV15 and TRBJ1-5, is DAMVIQNPRYQVTQFGKPVTLSCSQTLNHNVMYWYQQKSSQAPKLLFHYYDKDFNNEADTPDNFQSRRPNTSFCFLDIRSPGLGDTAMYLCATSLQINQPQHFGDGTRLSIL.